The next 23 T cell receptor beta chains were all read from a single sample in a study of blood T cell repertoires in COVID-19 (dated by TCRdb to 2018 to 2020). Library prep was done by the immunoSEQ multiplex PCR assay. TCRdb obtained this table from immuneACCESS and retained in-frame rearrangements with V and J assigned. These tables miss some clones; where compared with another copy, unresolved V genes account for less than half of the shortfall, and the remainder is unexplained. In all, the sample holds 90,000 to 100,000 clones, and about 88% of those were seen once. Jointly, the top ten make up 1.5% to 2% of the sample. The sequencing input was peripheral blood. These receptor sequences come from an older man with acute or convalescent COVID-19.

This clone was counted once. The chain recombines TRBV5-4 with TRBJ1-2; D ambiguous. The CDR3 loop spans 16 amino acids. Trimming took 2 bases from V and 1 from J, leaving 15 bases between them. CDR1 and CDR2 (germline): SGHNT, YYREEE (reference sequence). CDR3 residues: CASSLGGPNYNYGYTF. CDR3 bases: TGTGCCAGCAGCTTAGGAGGCCCGAATTATAACTATGGCTACACCTTC.

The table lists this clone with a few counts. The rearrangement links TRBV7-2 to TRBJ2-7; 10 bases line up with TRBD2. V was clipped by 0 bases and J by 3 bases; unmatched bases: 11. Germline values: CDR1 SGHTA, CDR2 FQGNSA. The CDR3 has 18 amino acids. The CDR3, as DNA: TGTGCCAGCAGCTTAGCGCCCCTAGCGGGGGTAGCTAGCTACGAGCAGTACTTC. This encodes CASSLAPLAGVASYEQYF. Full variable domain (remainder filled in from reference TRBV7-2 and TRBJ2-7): GAGVSQSPSNKVTEKGKDVELRCDPISGHTALYWYRQSLGQGLEFLIYFQGNSAPDKSGLPSDRFSAERTGGSVSTLTIQRTQQEDSAVYLCASSLAPLAGVASYEQYFGPGTRLTVT.

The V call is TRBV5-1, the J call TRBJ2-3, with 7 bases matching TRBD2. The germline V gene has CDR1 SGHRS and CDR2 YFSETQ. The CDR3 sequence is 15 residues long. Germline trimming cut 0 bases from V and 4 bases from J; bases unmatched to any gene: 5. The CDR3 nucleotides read TGCGCCAGCAGCTTGGCCGGGGGAGGGGCAGATACGCAGTATTTT. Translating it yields CASSLAGGGADTQYF. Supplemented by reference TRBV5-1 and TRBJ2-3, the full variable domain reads KAGVTQTPRYLIKTRGQQVTLSCSPISGHRSVSWYQQTPGQGLQFLFEYFSETQRNKGNFPGRFSGRQFSNSRSEMNVSTLELGDSALYLCASSLAGGGADTQYFGPGTRLTVL.

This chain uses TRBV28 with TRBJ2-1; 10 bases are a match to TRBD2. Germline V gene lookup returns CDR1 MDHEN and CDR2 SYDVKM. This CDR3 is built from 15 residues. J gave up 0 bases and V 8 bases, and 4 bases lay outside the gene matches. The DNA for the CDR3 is TGTGCCAGCGGATTAGCGGGAGGCTCCTACAATGAGCAGTTCTTC. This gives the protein CASGLAGGSYNEQFF.

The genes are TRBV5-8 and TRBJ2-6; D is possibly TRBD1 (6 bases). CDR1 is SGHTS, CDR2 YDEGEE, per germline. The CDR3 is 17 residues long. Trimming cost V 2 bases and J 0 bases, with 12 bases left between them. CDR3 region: CASSFPGVRSGANVLTF. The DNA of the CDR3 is TGTGCCAGCAGCTTCCCAGGGGTCCGCTCTGGGGCCAACGTCCTGACTTTC.

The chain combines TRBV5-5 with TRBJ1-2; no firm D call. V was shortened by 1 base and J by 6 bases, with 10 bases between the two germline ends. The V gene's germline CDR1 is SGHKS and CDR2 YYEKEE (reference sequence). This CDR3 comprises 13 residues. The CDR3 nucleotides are TGTGCCAGCAGCTTGAACAGTGTCAATGGCTACACCTTC. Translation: CASSLNSVNGYTF.

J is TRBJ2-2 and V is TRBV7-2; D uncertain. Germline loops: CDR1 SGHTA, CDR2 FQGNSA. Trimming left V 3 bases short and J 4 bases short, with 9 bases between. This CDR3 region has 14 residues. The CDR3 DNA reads TGTGCCAGCAGCTTGGGCAAAGTCACCGGGGAGCTGTTTTTT. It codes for CASSLGKVTGELFF.

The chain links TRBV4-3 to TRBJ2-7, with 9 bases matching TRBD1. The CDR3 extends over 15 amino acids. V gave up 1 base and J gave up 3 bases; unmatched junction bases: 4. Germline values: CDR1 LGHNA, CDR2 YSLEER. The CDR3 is CASSQVLGQGYEQYF. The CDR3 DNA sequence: TGCGCCAGCAGCCAAGTATTGGGACAGGGCTACGAGCAGTACTTC.

This CDR3 is CASSGGTYRGTEAFF. CDR3 coding DNA: TGTGCCAGCAGCGGGGGGACTTACCGTGGGACTGAAGCTTTCTTT. This chain joins TRBV11-1 and TRBJ1-1; D is possibly TRBD1 (5 bases). The length of the CDR3 is 15 residues. Germline CDR1 is SGHAT and CDR2 is FQDESV (reference sequence). With 5 bases removed from V and 5 bases from J, the gap between germline ends came to 18 bases.

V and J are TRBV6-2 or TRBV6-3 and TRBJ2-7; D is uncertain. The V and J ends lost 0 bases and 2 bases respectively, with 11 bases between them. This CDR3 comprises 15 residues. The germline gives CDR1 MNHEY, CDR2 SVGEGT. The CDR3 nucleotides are TGTGCCAGCAGTTACTCGAGACTCCCCGCCTACGAGCAGTACTTC. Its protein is CASSYSRLPAYEQYF.

The CDR3 sequence: CASSLPQKNTEAFF. The CDR3 DNA follows: TGTGCCAGCAGCTTACCTCAGAAGAACACTGAAGCTTTCTTT. V usage is TRBV5-4 and J usage is TRBJ1-1; D not certain. The germline V gene encodes CDR1 SGHNT and CDR2 YYREEE (reference sequence). V was cut by 2 bases and J by 1 base, with 9 bases left in between. The CDR3 loop spans 14 amino acids.

The CDR3 DNA follows: TGTGCCAGCAGCTCTCCGGGACTAGCGAACAATGAGCAGTTCTTC. It translates to CASSSPGLANNEQFF. The chain is built from TRBV7-3 and TRBJ2-1, with 10 bases lining up with TRBD2. Per the germline V gene, CDR1 is SGHTA and CDR2 is FQGTGA. The length of the CDR3 is 15 residues. After removal of 4 bases from V and 5 bases from J, the junction contained 5 bases not matched to a gene.

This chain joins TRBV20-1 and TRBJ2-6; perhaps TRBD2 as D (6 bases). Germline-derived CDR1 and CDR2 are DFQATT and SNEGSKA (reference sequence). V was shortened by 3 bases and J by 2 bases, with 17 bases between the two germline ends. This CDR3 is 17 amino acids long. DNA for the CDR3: TGCAGTGCTAGTGAGGGGCGGAGGGTGGCTGGGGCCAACGTCCTGACTTTC. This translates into CSASEGRRVAGANVLTF.

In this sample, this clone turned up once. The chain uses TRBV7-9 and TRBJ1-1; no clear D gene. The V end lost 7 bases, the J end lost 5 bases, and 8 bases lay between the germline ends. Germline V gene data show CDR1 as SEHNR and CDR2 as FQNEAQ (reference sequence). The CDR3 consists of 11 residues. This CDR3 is CASTTKTEAFF. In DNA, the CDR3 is TGTGCCAGCACCACCAAAACTGAAGCTTTCTTT.

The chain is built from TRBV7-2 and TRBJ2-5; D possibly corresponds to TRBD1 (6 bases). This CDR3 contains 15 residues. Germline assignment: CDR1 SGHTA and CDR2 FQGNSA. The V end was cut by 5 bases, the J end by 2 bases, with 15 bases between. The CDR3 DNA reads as TGTGCCAGCAGCCCACAAGTCGGACAGCAAGAGACCCAGTACTTC. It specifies CASSPQVGQQETQYF.

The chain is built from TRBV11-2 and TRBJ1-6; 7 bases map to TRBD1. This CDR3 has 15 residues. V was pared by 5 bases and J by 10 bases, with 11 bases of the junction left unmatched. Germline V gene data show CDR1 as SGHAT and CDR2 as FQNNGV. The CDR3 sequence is CASSPRTGTVSPLHF. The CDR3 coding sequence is TGTGCCAGCAGCCCACGAACCGGGACAGTCTCACCCCTCCACTTT.

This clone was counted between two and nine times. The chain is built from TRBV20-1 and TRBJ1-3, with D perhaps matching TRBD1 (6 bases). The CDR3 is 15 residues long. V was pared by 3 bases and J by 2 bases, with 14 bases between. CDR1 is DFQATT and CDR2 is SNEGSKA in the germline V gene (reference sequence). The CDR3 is CSASPTGTTGNTIYF. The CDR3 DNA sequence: TGCAGTGCTAGTCCCACAGGGACAACTGGAAACACCATATATTTT.

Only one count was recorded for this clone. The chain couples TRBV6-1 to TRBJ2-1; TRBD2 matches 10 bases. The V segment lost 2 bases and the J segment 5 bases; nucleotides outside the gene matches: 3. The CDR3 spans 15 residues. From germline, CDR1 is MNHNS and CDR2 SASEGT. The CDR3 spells CASSELAGGNNEQFF. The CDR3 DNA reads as TGTGCCAGCAGTGAATTAGCGGGAGGTAACAATGAGCAGTTCTTC.

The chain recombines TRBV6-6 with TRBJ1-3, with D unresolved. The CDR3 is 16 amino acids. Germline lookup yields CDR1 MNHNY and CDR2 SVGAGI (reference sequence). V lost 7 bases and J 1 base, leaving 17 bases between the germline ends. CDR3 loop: CASTRIGRVSGNTIYF. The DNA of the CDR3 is TGTGCCAGCACTCGGATCGGGAGGGTTTCTGGAAACACCATATATTTT.

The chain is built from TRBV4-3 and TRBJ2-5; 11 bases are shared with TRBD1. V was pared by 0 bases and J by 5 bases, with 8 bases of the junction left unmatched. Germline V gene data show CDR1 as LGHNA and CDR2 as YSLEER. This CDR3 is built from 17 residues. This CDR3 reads CASSQDRGQGARETQYF. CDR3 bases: TGCGCCAGCAGCCAAGATAGAGGACAGGGGGCGAGGGAGACCCAGTACTTC.

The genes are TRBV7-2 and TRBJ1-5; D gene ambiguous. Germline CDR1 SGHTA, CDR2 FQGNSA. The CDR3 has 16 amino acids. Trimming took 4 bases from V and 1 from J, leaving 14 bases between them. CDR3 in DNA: TGTGCCAGCAGCTACACGTCGGGTCTGAGCAATCAGCCCCAGCATTTT. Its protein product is CASSYTSGLSNQPQHF.

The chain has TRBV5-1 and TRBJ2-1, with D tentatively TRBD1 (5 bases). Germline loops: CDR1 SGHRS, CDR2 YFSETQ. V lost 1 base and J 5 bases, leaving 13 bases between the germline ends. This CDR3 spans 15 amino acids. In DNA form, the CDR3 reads TGCGCCAGCAGCTTGTCAGCGCCCAGGGACAATGAGCAGTTCTTC. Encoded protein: CASSLSAPRDNEQFF.

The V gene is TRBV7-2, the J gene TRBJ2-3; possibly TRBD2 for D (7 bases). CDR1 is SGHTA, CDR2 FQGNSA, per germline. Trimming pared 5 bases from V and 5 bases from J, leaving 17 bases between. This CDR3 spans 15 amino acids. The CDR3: CASSPGGQSRDTQYF. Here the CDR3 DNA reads TGTGCCAGCAGCCCCGGGGGGCAGTCAAGAGATACGCAGTATTTT.